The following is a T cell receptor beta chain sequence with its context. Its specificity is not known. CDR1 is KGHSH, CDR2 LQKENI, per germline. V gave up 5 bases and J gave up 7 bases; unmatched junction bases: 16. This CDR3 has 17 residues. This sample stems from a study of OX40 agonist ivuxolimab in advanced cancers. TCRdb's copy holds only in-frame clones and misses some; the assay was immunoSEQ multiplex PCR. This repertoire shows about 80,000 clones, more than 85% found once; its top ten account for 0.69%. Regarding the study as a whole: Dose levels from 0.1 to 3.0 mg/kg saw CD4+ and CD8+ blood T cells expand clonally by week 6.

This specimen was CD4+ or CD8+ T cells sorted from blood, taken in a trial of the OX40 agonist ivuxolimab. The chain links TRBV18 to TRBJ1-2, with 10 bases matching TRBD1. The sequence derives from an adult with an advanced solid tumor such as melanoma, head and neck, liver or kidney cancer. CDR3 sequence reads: CASSANGDGDRGFGYTF. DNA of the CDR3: TGTGCCAGCTCAGCTAACGGCGATGGGGACAGGGGTTTTGGCTACACCTTC.